These 14 T cell receptor beta chains were all obtained from the same sample, sequenced in a study of response to subunit inactivated influenza vaccine. TCRdb redid the calling of the RT-PCR reads with MiXCR, one entry per CDR3 protein. The sample gives hundreds of thousands of distinct CDR3 sequences, more than 9% of which show up once; 7.8% is in the top ten. The sequences come from non-naive T cells sorted from PBMCs, collected approximately 15 days before vaccination. Receptors were obtained from a middle-aged man who received an inactivated influenza vaccine.

This clonotype was counted only a few times. This rearrangement joins TRBV11-3 to TRBJ2-7, with D maybe TRBD2 (6 bases). Trimming took off 1 base at V and 6 bases at J, with 10 bases between the two ends. Germline loops: CDR1 SGHNT, CDR2 YENEEA. The CDR3 covers 13 residues. CDR3 amino acids: CASSLGGGSEQYF. The DNA of the CDR3 is TGTGCCAGCAGCTTAGGGGGAGGCAGCGAGCAGTACTTC.

This clonotype has a count of ten or more. The gene calls are TRBV20-1 and TRBJ2-5; D not resolved. Germline CDR1 DFQATT, CDR2 SNEGSKA (reference sequence). CDR3 size: 11 residues. Trimming took off 1 base at V and 4 bases at J, with 4 bases between the two ends. The CDR3, as DNA: TGCAGTGCTAGAGCCGGAGAGACCCAGTACTTC. It yields the protein CSARAGETQYF.

This clonotype occurred a few times. The rearrangement uses TRBV20-1 and TRBJ2-1; D not resolved. The CDR3 has 11 amino acids. Germline lookup yields CDR1 DFQATT and CDR2 SNEGSKA (reference sequence). The V gene lost 5 bases and the J gene lost 4 bases, with 6 bases spanning the gap. CDR3 residues: CSAVQYNEQFF. The CDR3 DNA sequence: TGCAGTGCTGTACAATACAATGAGCAGTTCTTC.

The chain combines TRBV2 with TRBJ2-7; the match to TRBD2 covers 13 bases. The CDR3 has 19 residues. CDR1 SNHLY and CDR2 FYNNEI come from the germline V gene. With V trimmed by 1 base and J by 3 bases, 12 bases remained unmatched. The CDR3 protein is CASSEVFGTSGMLLYEQYF. For the CDR3, the DNA is TGTGCCAGCAGTGAAGTGTTCGGGACTAGCGGGATGCTTCTCTACGAGCAGTACTTC. Full variable domain (missing parts from reference TRBV2 and TRBJ2-7): EPEVTQTPSHQVTQMGQEVILRCVPISNHLYFYWYRQILGQKVEFLVSFYNNEISEKSEIFDDQFSVERPDGSNFTLKIRSTKLEDSAMYFCASSEVFGTSGMLLYEQYFGPGTRLTVT.

The J gene is TRBJ2-7, the V gene TRBV15; TRBD2 matches 12 bases. The CDR3 runs 16 residues. Germline CDR1 LNHNV, CDR2 YYDKDF (reference sequence). V lost 3 bases, J lost 4 bases, and 7 bases stayed unmatched. The CDR3 sequence is CATSRGGTSGQYEQYF. CDR3 nucleotides: TGTGCCACCAGCAGGGGAGGGACTAGCGGGCAGTACGAGCAGTACTTC.

The chain links TRBV18 to TRBJ2-1, with D uncertain. CDR1 is KGHSH, CDR2 LQKENI, per germline. The CDR3 has 12 residues. The V end lost 4 bases, the J end lost 7 bases, and 8 bases lay between the germline ends. The CDR3 sequence is CASSRQQNEQFF. The CDR3 DNA sequence: TGTGCCAGCTCACGGCAGCAAAATGAGCAGTTCTTC.

In its sample, this clonotype was seen a few times. The J gene is TRBJ2-5, the V gene TRBV6-2 or TRBV6-3, with D unclear. Looked up from germline, CDR1 is MNHEY and CDR2 is SVGEGT. The CDR3 loop spans 11 amino acids. V gave up 6 bases and J gave up 5 bases, with 7 bases separating them. Written as DNA, the CDR3 is TGTGCCAGCAGAAACGGGGAGACCCAGTACTTC. It translates to CASRNGETQYF.

This clonotype was counted only a few times. The chain links TRBV25-1 to TRBJ2-5; 9 bases are shared with TRBD1. V trimming: 2 bases; J trimming: 2 bases; junction bases outside the gene matches: 9. CDR3 length equals 17 residues. The germline V gene encodes CDR1 MGHDK and CDR2 SYGVNS. CDR3 residues: CASSETWDRAVQETQYF. As DNA, the CDR3 is TGTGCCAGCAGTGAAACCTGGGACAGGGCTGTACAAGAGACCCAGTACTTC.

As for this clonotype: A much larger clone differs by one base, so this may be a read error. The CDR3 bases are TGTGCCAGCAGCGGAGGACCCGGGACTCCAGCCAAAAACATTCACTACTTC. Encoded protein: CASSGGPGTPAKNIHYF. The chain combines TRBV7-2 with TRBJ2-4; perhaps TRBD2 as D (6 bases). The CDR3 runs to 17 residues. CDR1 SGHTA and CDR2 FQGNSA come from the germline V gene. The full variable domain, completed using reference TRBV7-2 and TRBJ2-4, is GAGVSQSPSNKVTEKGKDVELRCDPISGHTALYWYRQSLGQGLEFLIYFQGNSAPDKSGLPSDRFSAERTGGSVSTLTIQRTQQEDSAVYLCASSGGPGTPAKNIHYFGAGTRLSVL.

This clonotype came up a few times. The chain combines TRBV7-9 with TRBJ2-1, with 11 bases aligning to TRBD2. The CDR3 covers 15 residues. Trimming cost V 4 bases and J 6 bases; bases outside gene matches: 5. Germline lookup yields CDR1 SEHNR and CDR2 FQNEAQ (reference sequence). The CDR3 loop reads CASSSPGLAVNEQFF. CDR3 bases: TGTGCCAGCAGCTCGCCGGGACTAGCGGTCAATGAGCAGTTCTTC. Full variable domain (remainder filled in from reference TRBV7-9 and TRBJ2-1): DTGVSQNPRHKITKRGQNVTFRCDPISEHNRLYWYRQTLGQGPEFLTYFQNEAQLEKSRLLSDRFSAERPKGSFSTLEIQRTEQGDSAMYLCASSSPGLAVNEQFFGPGTRLTVL.

In its sample, this clonotype was seen a few times. The rearrangement links TRBV14 to TRBJ2-1; D is ambiguous. The germline V gene encodes CDR1 SGHDN and CDR2 FVKESK. The CDR3 length is 13 residues. Between the trimmed V and J ends, which lost 4 bases and 4 bases, there was a span of 8 bases. The CDR3 coding sequence is TGTGCCAGCAGCCCCGGGTTTTACAATGAGCAGTTCTTC. It codes for CASSPGFYNEQFF.

J is TRBJ2-6 and V is TRBV7-9; D is possibly TRBD1 (5 bases). The CDR3 consists of 17 residues. Per the germline V gene, CDR1 is SEHNR and CDR2 is FQNEAQ (reference sequence). Deletions cut 1 base from V and 0 bases from J, with 10 bases between. The CDR3 nucleotides read TGTGCCAGCAGCTTAGGGGTAGGGGTCTCTGGGGCCAACGTCCTGACTTTC. Amino acids: CASSLGVGVSGANVLTF.

This clonotype was counted many times. The rearrangement links TRBV7-9 to TRBJ2-3; D unclear. Trimming shortened V by 3 bases and J by 0 bases, and 7 bases separated the two germline ends. The germline gives CDR1 SEHNR, CDR2 FQNEAQ (reference sequence). The CDR3 contains 14 residues. CDR3 loop: CASSLWPSTDTQYF. CDR3 sequence (DNA): TGTGCCAGCAGCTTGTGGCCAAGCACAGATACGCAGTATTTT.

CDR3 coding DNA: TGTGCCAGCAGTAACCAGGGATCCGAGCAGTACTTC. Its protein product is CASSNQGSEQYF. The J gene is TRBJ2-7, the V gene TRBV2, with a weak D call TRBD1 (5 bases). Germline CDR1 reads SNHLY; CDR2 reads FYNNEI. Trimming stripped 5 bases from V and 6 bases from J, with 11 bases between. CDR3 length equals 12 residues.